The 10 T cell receptor beta chains presented below share a single source sample, sequenced in a study of high-grade serous ovarian cancer treatment subgroups. Tumor tissue was taken before any definitive surgery or chemotherapy was given. The table came from immunoSEQ multiplex PCR; TCRdb's copy has only in-frame clones and leaves some out. There are roughly 8,000 clones in the sample; about two thirds occur only once, and almost 6% lies in the top ten. The specimen sequenced was tumor tissue. The receptors stem from a human donor with high-grade serous ovarian cancer.

The chain couples TRBV29-1 to TRBJ2-1, with 12 positions matching TRBD2. The germline V gene has CDR1 SQVTM and CDR2 ANQGSEA. The CDR3 consists of 21 residues. V dropped 7 bases and J dropped 2; count of bases not matched to a gene: 24. The DNA for the CDR3 is TGCAGCGGGAGACTAGCGGGAGTGGTAAGGAAGACCCCCTATACCTACAATGAGCAGTTCTTC. This translates into CSGRLAGVVRKTPYTYNEQFF.

This chain joins TRBV7-8 and TRBJ2-2; D may be TRBD2 (5 bases). The CDR3 has 15 residues. CDR1 is SGHVS and CDR2 is FQNEAQ in the germline V gene. V dropped 1 base and J dropped 0 bases, with 6 bases sitting between them. The CDR3 here is CASSLELANTGELFF. CDR3 DNA: TGTGCCAGCAGCTTAGAACTAGCGAACACCGGGGAGCTGTTTTTT.

The rearrangement uses TRBV28 and TRBJ2-1; 15 bases match TRBD2. CDR1 is MDHEN and CDR2 is SYDVKM in the germline V gene. The trim removed 5 bases at V and 9 bases at J, leaving 14 bases unmatched. The CDR3 is made up of 18 amino acids. CDR3 DNA: TGTGCCAGCAGTCTCTTCTCCGGGACTAGCGGGAGGAAGGGTGAGCAGTTCTTC. Translation: CASSLFSGTSGRKGEQFF. The full variable domain, in which reference TRBV28 and TRBJ2-1 provide the parts outside the CDR3, is DVKVTQSSRYLVKRTGEKVFLECVQDMDHENMFWYRQDPGLGLRLIYFSYDVKMKEKGDIPEGYSVSREKKERFSLILESASTNQTSMYLCASSLFSGTSGRKGEQFFGPGTRLTVL.

This chain joins TRBV9 and TRBJ2-3, with TRBD2 identical over 11 bases. The V gene end was trimmed by 5 bases and the J gene end by 6 bases; junction bases not matched to a gene: 11. CDR1 SGDLS and CDR2 YYNGEE come from the germline V gene. The CDR3 is made up of 16 amino acids. CDR3 sequence (DNA): TGTGCCAGCAGTCCTCCTAGCGGGGGGAACTCCGATACGCAGTATTTT. It encodes CASSPPSGGNSDTQYF.

The chain combines TRBV7-3 with TRBJ2-1; D gene unclear. Germline loops: CDR1 SGHTA, CDR2 FQGTGA. The CDR3 contains 12 residues. The V gene lost 5 bases and the J gene lost 9 bases, with 11 bases spanning the gap. The CDR3, as DNA: TGTGCCAGCAGCCCAACCCCTGGTGAGCAGTTCTTC. It is translated as CASSPTPGEQFF.

This sequence joins TRBV20-1 and TRBJ2-1; unclear D gene. Trimming took 5 bases from V and 7 from J, leaving 9 bases between them. This CDR3 region has 11 residues. Per germline, CDR1 DFQATT and CDR2 SNEGSKA (reference sequence). This chain's CDR3 is CSASNANEQFF. The DNA for the CDR3 is TGCAGTGCTTCAAACGCGAATGAGCAGTTCTTC.

V and J are TRBV7-3 and TRBJ2-6; TRBD1 matches at 8 bases. Germline V lookup: CDR1 SGHTA, CDR2 FQGTGA. CDR3 length: 19 residues. V shed 5 bases, J shed 0 bases, and the junction held 12 bases outside the gene matches. The CDR3 DNA reads as TGTGCCAGCAGCGCCAGGGAGACAGGGGCGAGCTCTGGGGCCAACGTCCTGACTTTC. It is translated as CASSARETGASSGANVLTF. The full variable domain, in which reference TRBV7-3 and TRBJ2-6 provide the parts outside the CDR3, is GAGVSQTPSNKVTEKGKYVELRCDPISGHTALYWYRQSLGQGPEFLIYFQGTGAADDSGLPNDRFFAVRPEGSVSTLKIQRTERGDSAVYLCASSARETGASSGANVLTFGAGSRLTVL.

This chain joins TRBV10-3 and TRBJ2-3; 11 nucleotides agree with TRBD2. The CDR3 is 16 amino acids. Germline V gives CDR1 ENHRY, CDR2 SYGVKD. With V trimmed by 6 bases and J by 1 base, 6 bases remained unmatched. The CDR3 DNA follows: TGTGCCATCAGCGTACTAGCGGGAGTTGGCACAGATACGCAGTATTTT. Translated: CAISVLAGVGTDTQYF.

To note about this clone: The junction does not match germline at one end; this may be a read error. The chain recombines TRBV6-5 with TRBJ2-7; D not resolved. CDR3 length equals 10 residues. Germline CDR1 reads MNHEY; CDR2 reads SVGAGI. This CDR3 reads CASSYYEQYF. The DNA for the CDR3 is TGTGCCAGCAGCTACTACGAGCAGTACTTC.

This clone was counted only a few times. The chain is built from TRBV11-3 and TRBJ2-1; 8 bases line up with TRBD2. The CDR3 has 18 amino acids. The germline gives CDR1 SGHNT, CDR2 YENEEA. J lost 0 bases, V lost 0 bases, and 7 bases had no gene match. CDR3 protein: CASSLDPVAGFSYNEQFF. DNA for the CDR3: TGTGCCAGCAGCTTAGATCCCGTAGCGGGATTCTCCTACAATGAGCAGTTCTTC.